These 4 T cell receptor beta chains share one sample of origin, sequenced in a study of blood T cells in healthy people across ages. A second about 7 to 11 cycle PCR used barcoded and J-beta primers. TCRdb re-called the 5' RACE reads through MiXCR, storing one row per CDR3 protein. Of 1.2 million to 1.5 million distinct CDR3 sequences in the sample, approximately 59% were seen once. Sequenced sample: blood. The receptors originated from a man aged 18 to 35 in good health.

The chain joins TRBV6-5 to TRBJ1-4; no clear D gene. The CDR3 is made up of 13 amino acids. CDR1 MNHEY and CDR2 SVGAGI come from the germline V gene. V gave up 4 bases and J gave up 8 bases, with 11 bases separating them. DNA for the CDR3: TGTGCCAGCAGTTCAACCTTGCGGGAAAAACTGTTTTTT. This sequence encodes CASSSTLREKLFF.

The rearrangement uses TRBV27 and TRBJ2-7, with D hard to call. Germline V gene sequence: CDR1 MNHEY, CDR2 SMNVEV (reference sequence). This CDR3 has 13 residues. V was pared by 5 bases and J by 3 bases, with 11 bases between. The CDR3 protein is CASSVGCGYEQYF. As DNA, the CDR3 is TGTGCCAGCAGTGTTGGATGTGGCTACGAGCAGTACTTC.

The chain links TRBV4-2 to TRBJ2-7; D perhaps matches TRBD2 (6 bases). With 4 bases removed from V and 2 bases from J, the gap between germline ends came to 18 bases. The CDR3 has 16 amino acids. The germline V gene encodes CDR1 LGHNA and CDR2 YNFKEQ. CDR3 sequence reads: CASSPRGEESTYEQYF. For the CDR3, the DNA is TGTGCCAGCAGCCCCAGAGGGGAGGAGTCAACCTACGAGCAGTACTTC.

The chain combines TRBV6-2 or TRBV6-3 with TRBJ1-5, with a tentative D call TRBD1 (6 bases). CDR3 length equals 15 residues. Germline assignment: CDR1 MNHEY and CDR2 SVGEGT. Between the trimmed V and J ends, which lost 5 bases and 4 bases, there was a span of 15 bases. The CDR3, as DNA: TGTGCCAGCAGTGACAGGCGAAGAGAGAATCAGCCCCAGCATTTT. Encoded protein: CASSDRRRENQPQHF.